Below, 25 T cell receptor beta chains from the same sample are listed, as sequenced in a study of blood T cell repertoires in COVID-19. Clones were read by immunoSEQ multiplex PCR, and TCRdb kept only the in-frame ones, dropping some. The sample includes approximately 150,000 clones, approximately 92% of them seen just once. Sequenced input: peripheral blood. The receptor set was obtained from a woman aged 55-69 years with active COVID-19.

This chain joins TRBV5-4 and TRBJ2-1; possible D gene TRBD2, 6 bases. CDR1 is SGHNT and CDR2 is YYREEE in the germline V gene (reference sequence). CDR3 size: 16 residues. The V end lost 0 bases, the J end lost 7 bases, and 17 bases lay between the germline ends. This CDR3 is CASSLALAPLRNEQFF. The CDR3 region has the DNA TGTGCCAGCAGCTTGGCGCTAGCGCCCCTAAGGAATGAGCAGTTCTTC.

This sequence joins TRBV6-5 and TRBJ2-7; TRBD2 matches at 8 bases. V dropped 0 bases and J dropped 3; count of bases not matched to a gene: 4. The CDR3 extends over 15 amino acids. The germline CDR1 and CDR2 sequences are MNHEY and SVGAGI. The CDR3 protein is CASSYSGLVGYEQYF. The DNA of the CDR3 is TGTGCCAGCAGTTACTCGGGACTAGTGGGCTACGAGCAGTACTTC.

This clone appeared a single time. This chain uses TRBV6-2 or TRBV6-3 with TRBJ1-6, with D maybe TRBD1 (5 bases). Per germline, CDR1 MNHEY and CDR2 SVGEGT. Trimming cost V 4 bases and J 8 bases, with 15 bases left between them. This CDR3 has 15 amino acids. The CDR3 region is CASSSVGGRDSPLHF. CDR3 in DNA: TGTGCCAGCAGTTCCGTGGGGGGACGGGATTCACCCCTCCACTTT.

The chain employs TRBV6-2 or TRBV6-3 and TRBJ2-5, with 14 nucleotides matching TRBD2. Germline CDR1 is MNHEY and CDR2 is SVGEGT. This CDR3 comprises 16 residues. Losses at the gene ends were 5 bases for V and 1 base for J; bases not matched to a gene: 3. The CDR3 protein is CASSNGLAGGQETQYF. The DNA of the CDR3 is TGTGCCAGCAGTAACGGACTAGCGGGGGGCCAAGAGACCCAGTACTTC.

The chain carries TRBV19 and TRBJ2-7; 14 bases line up with TRBD2. Trimming at V came to 2 bases and at J to 6 bases, leaving 12 bases not matched to a gene. This CDR3 region has 18 residues. Germline lookup yields CDR1 LNHDA and CDR2 SQIVND (reference sequence). The CDR3 DNA reads TGTGCCAGTAGTATACCCCTATTCGGGACTAGCGGGAGTGTCGAGCAGTACTTC. Translating it yields CASSIPLFGTSGSVEQYF.

This clone showed up just once. The J gene is TRBJ2-1, the V gene TRBV5-4, with 13 nucleotides matching TRBD2. This CDR3 has 16 residues. Germline V CDR1 and CDR2: SGHNT, YYREEE (reference sequence). With 5 bases clipped from V and 8 bases from J, the junction kept 10 bases outside the gene matches. DNA of the CDR3: TGTGCCAGCAGAGGTTCACTAGCGGGAGGGGGCGATGAGCAGTTCTTC. Amino acid sequence: CASRGSLAGGGDEQFF.

The rearrangement links TRBV2 to TRBJ2-3; D is unresolved. Germline V gene sequence: CDR1 SNHLY, CDR2 FYNNEI. Trimming shortened V by 3 bases and J by 2 bases, and 3 bases separated the two germline ends. CDR3 length equals 12 residues. The CDR3 is CASSDHTDTQYF. The CDR3 region has the DNA TGTGCCAGCAGTGACCACACAGATACGCAGTATTTT. Complete variable domain (other parts from reference TRBV2 and TRBJ2-3): EPEVTQTPSHQVTQMGQEVILRCVPISNHLYFYWYRQILGQKVEFLVSFYNNEISEKSEIFDDQFSVERPDGSNFTLKIRSTKLEDSAMYFCASSDHTDTQYFGPGTRLTVL.

This clone was counted a few times. The chain carries TRBV27 and TRBJ1-1; D is possibly TRBD1 (5 bases). Germline V gene data show CDR1 as MNHEY and CDR2 as SMNVEV (reference sequence). V was clipped by 3 bases and J by 3 bases, with 17 bases between them. The CDR3 has 16 amino acids. CDR3 residues: CASSFTGGQRDTEAFF. The CDR3 DNA reads TGTGCCAGCAGTTTCACAGGAGGGCAGAGGGACACTGAAGCTTTCTTT.

The chain has TRBV30 and TRBJ2-3, with D maybe TRBD2 (5 bases). CDR1 GTSNPN and CDR2 SVGIG come from the germline V gene (reference sequence). Trimming removed 5 bases at V and 2 bases at J, with 11 bases between. The CDR3 is 13 residues long. This chain's CDR3 is CAWGTGITDTQYF. Here the CDR3 DNA reads TGTGCCTGGGGTACGGGAATCACAGATACGCAGTATTTT.

The chain joins TRBV27 to TRBJ1-5; D call uncertain. The CDR3 runs to 14 residues. Germline-derived CDR1 and CDR2 are MNHEY and SMNVEV (reference sequence). V lost 2 bases and J 5 bases, leaving 10 bases between the germline ends. The CDR3 spells CASSLLGSHQPQHF. Here the CDR3 DNA reads TGTGCCAGCAGTTTACTAGGATCCCATCAGCCCCAGCATTTT.

The rearrangement joins TRBV11-2 to TRBJ1-5, with D unresolved. CDR1 is SGHAT, CDR2 FQNNGV, per germline. V gave up 5 bases and J gave up 2 bases, with 10 bases separating them. This CDR3 is 14 amino acids long. As DNA, the CDR3 is TGTGCCAGCAGCGCTAGCCTGGGCAATCAGCCCCAGCATTTT. It yields the protein CASSASLGNQPQHF.

This rearrangement joins TRBV28 to TRBJ1-1, with D possibly TRBD1 on 6 matching bases. V was pared by 2 bases and J by 6 bases, with 13 bases between. The CDR3 sequence is 14 residues long. The germline CDR1 and CDR2 sequences are MDHEN and SYDVKM. The CDR3 reads CASSLTGWVSEAFF. The CDR3 nucleotides read TGTGCCAGCAGTTTAACAGGGTGGGTCTCTGAAGCTTTCTTT.

This clone was seen a handful of times. This chain links TRBV9 with TRBJ2-1; weak D call: TRBD2 (5 bases). The ends were cut back, 0 bases at V and 9 bases at J, with 10 bases in the middle. Germline V gene lookup returns CDR1 SGDLS and CDR2 YYNGEE. CDR3 length: 13 amino acids. The CDR3 here is CASSVEEEREQFF. The CDR3 DNA follows: TGTGCCAGCAGCGTAGAGGAGGAGCGTGAGCAGTTCTTC.

This sequence joins TRBV6-6 and TRBJ2-1; 11 bases match TRBD2. CDR1 and CDR2 from the germline V gene are MNHNY and SVGAGI (reference sequence). J was trimmed by 3 bases and V by 5 bases; bases with no gene match: 12. This CDR3 comprises 18 residues. The CDR3 region has the DNA TGTGCCAGCAGTCAACAAGGACTAGCGGGTTTCCTCTACAATGAGCAGTTCTTC. The encoded protein is CASSQQGLAGFLYNEQFF.

This clone was seen only once. This chain connects TRBV28 to TRBJ1-1; tentatively, D is TRBD1 (5 bases). The CDR3 runs 13 residues. Per germline, CDR1 MDHEN and CDR2 SYDVKM. Between the trimmed V and J ends, which lost 7 bases and 0 bases, there was a span of 9 bases. CDR3: CASTTRVNTEAFF. The CDR3 DNA is TGTGCCAGCACGACCAGGGTGAACACTGAAGCTTTCTTT.

The genes are TRBV5-1 and TRBJ2-3; unclear D gene. With 0 bases removed from V and 4 bases from J, the gap between germline ends came to 12 bases. The germline gives CDR1 SGHRS, CDR2 YFSETQ. CDR3 length: 15 residues. This CDR3 reads CASSLVGYNADTQYF. Here the CDR3 DNA reads TGCGCCAGCAGCTTGGTGGGCTATAATGCAGATACGCAGTATTTT.

This chain joins TRBV4-3 and TRBJ2-1; D not resolved. This CDR3 contains 13 residues. The V and J ends lost 0 bases and 5 bases respectively, with 5 bases between them. From germline, CDR1 is LGHNA and CDR2 YSLEER. The CDR3 DNA follows: TGCGCCAGCAGCCAAGACCTCGACAATGAGCAGTTCTTC. Protein product: CASSQDLDNEQFF.

This clone came up once. V gene TRBV3-1 (or the pseudogene TRBV3-2) combines with J gene TRBJ2-2; D is undetermined. The germline V gene encodes CDR1 LGHDT and CDR2 YNNKEL (reference sequence). Deletions cut 1 base from V and 6 bases from J, with 6 bases between. The CDR3 contains 13 residues. Written as DNA, the CDR3 is TGTGCCAGCAGCCAAGGACTTCCCGGGGAGCTGTTTTTT. Translating it yields CASSQGLPGELFF.

The chain has TRBV7-3 and TRBJ2-1; 7 bases are a match to TRBD2. Per germline, CDR1 SGHTA and CDR2 FQGTGA. The CDR3 extends over 15 amino acids. J lost 2 bases, V lost 2 bases, and 3 bases had no gene match. DNA for the CDR3: TGTGCCAGCAGCTTAGGGCGGGAGCCCTACAATGAGCAGTTCTTC. Its translation is CASSLGREPYNEQFF.

This clone was seen only a few times. The rearrangement joins TRBV30 to TRBJ1-1; D remains unclear. Trimming removed 3 bases from V and 7 bases from J, with 12 bases in between. The CDR3 spans 12 residues. Germline loops: CDR1 GTSNPN, CDR2 SVGIG (reference sequence). For the CDR3, the DNA is TGTGCCTGGAGAAGGGTCGGGAGTGAAGCTTTCTTT. Translation: CAWRRVGSEAFF.

The chain is built from TRBV18 and TRBJ2-2, with D unclear. CDR3 length: 14 residues. With 1 base removed from V and 3 bases from J, the gap between germline ends came to 6 bases. Germline CDR1 reads KGHSH; CDR2 reads LQKENI. CDR3 protein: CASSPREDTGELFF. CDR3 coding DNA: TGTGCCAGCTCACCACGAGAGGACACCGGGGAGCTGTTTTTT.

The chain is built from TRBV5-4 and TRBJ2-7, with 13 bases aligning to TRBD2. This CDR3 has 14 residues. V lost 3 bases to trimming and J lost 4 bases; unmatched junction nucleotides: 1. Per germline, CDR1 SGHNT and CDR2 YYREEE (reference sequence). Here the CDR3 reads CASSSGLAGYEQYF. The CDR3 nucleotides read TGTGCCAGCAGCTCGGGACTAGCGGGATACGAGCAGTACTTC.

The chain employs TRBV4-3 and TRBJ1-1; no clear D. The CDR3 length is 14 residues. Germline values: CDR1 LGHNA, CDR2 YSLEER. Deletions cut 1 base from V and 4 bases from J, with 10 bases between. The CDR3 spells CASSQVRVRTEAFF. The CDR3, as DNA: TGCGCCAGCAGCCAAGTGAGGGTGCGCACTGAAGCTTTCTTT.

The chain couples TRBV7-2 to TRBJ1-1, with D hard to call. Germline V CDR1 and CDR2: SGHTA, FQGNSA. The V and J ends lost 0 bases and 5 bases respectively, with 13 bases between them. The CDR3 is made up of 15 amino acids. CDR3 region: CASSLASRGRTEAFF. In DNA form, the CDR3 reads TGTGCCAGCAGCTTAGCTTCCAGAGGGCGGACTGAAGCTTTCTTT. The whole variable domain, remainder taken from reference TRBV7-2 and TRBJ1-1, is GAGVSQSPSNKVTEKGKDVELRCDPISGHTALYWYRQSLGQGLEFLIYFQGNSAPDKSGLPSDRFSAERTGGSVSTLTIQRTQQEDSAVYLCASSLASRGRTEAFFGQGTRLTVV.

The J gene is TRBJ2-2, the V gene TRBV28, with a tentative D call TRBD2 (5 bases). CDR1 and CDR2 from the germline V gene are MDHEN and SYDVKM. This CDR3 is built from 15 residues. Deletions cut 6 bases from V and 4 bases from J, with 15 bases between. CDR3 amino acids: CASSPGLLGTGELFF. CDR3 nucleotides: TGTGCCAGCAGCCCCGGACTCCTCGGCACCGGGGAGCTGTTTTTT.